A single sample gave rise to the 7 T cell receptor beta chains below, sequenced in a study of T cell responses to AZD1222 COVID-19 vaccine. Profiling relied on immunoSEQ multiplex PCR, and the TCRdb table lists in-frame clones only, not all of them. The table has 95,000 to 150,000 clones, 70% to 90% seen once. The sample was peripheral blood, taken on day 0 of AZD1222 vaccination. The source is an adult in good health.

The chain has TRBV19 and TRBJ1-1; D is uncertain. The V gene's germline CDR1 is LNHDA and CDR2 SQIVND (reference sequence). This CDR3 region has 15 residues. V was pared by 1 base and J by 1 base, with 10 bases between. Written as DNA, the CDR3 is TGTGCCAGTAGTATAGTCGGGCGGACGAACACTGAAGCTTTCTTT. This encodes CASSIVGRTNTEAFF.

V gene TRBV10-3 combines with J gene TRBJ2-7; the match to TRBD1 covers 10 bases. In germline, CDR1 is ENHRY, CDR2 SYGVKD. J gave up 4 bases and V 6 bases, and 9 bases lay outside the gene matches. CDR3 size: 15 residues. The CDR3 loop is CAIRTPGQGRYEQYF. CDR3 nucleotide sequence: TGTGCCATCAGGACACCGGGACAGGGGAGGTACGAGCAGTACTTC.

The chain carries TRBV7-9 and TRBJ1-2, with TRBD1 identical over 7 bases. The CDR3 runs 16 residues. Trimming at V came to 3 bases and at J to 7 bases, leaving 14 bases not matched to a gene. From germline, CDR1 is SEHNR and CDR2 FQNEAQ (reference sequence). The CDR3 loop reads CASSFSGTAPSFGYTF. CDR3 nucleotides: TGTGCCAGCAGCTTTTCCGGGACAGCGCCTTCGTTTGGCTACACCTTC.

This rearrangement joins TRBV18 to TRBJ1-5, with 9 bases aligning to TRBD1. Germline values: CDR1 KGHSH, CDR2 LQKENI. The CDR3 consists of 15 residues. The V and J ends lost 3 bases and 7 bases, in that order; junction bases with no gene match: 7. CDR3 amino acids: CASSPADRGDQPQHF. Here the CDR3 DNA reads TGTGCCAGCTCACCCGCGGACAGGGGTGACCAGCCCCAGCATTTT.

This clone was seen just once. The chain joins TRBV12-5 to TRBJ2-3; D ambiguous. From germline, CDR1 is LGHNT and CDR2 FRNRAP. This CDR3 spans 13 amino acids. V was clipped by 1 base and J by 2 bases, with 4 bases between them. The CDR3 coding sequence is TGTGCTAGTGGTTTGGCAAACACAGATACGCAGTATTTT. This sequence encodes CASGLANTDTQYF.

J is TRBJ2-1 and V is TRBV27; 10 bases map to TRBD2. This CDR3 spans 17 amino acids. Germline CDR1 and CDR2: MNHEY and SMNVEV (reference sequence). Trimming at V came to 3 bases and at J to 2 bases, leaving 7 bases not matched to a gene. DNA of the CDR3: TGTGCCAGCAGTTTGTACACTAGCGGGGTAACCTACAATGAGCAGTTCTTC. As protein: CASSLYTSGVTYNEQFF.

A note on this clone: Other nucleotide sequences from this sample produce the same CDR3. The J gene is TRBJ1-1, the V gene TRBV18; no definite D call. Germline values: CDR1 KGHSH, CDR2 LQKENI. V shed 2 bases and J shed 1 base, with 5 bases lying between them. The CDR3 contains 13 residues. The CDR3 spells CASSPMANTEAFF. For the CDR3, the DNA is TGTGCCAGCTCACCAATGGCGAACACTGAAGCTTTCTTT.